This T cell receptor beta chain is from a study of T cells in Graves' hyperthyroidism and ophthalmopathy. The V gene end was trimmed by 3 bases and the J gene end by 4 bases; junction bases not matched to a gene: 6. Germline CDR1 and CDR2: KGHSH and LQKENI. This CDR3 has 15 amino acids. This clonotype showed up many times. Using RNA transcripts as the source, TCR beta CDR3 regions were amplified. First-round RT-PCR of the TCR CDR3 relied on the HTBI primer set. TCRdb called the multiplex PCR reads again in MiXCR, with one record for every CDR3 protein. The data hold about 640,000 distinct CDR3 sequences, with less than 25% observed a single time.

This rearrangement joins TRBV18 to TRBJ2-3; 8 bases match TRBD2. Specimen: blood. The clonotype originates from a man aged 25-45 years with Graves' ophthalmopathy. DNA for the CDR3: TGTGCCAGCTCACCTCAGCGGGAGCAGGCAGATACGCAGTATTTT. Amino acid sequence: CASSPQREQADTQYF.